This T cell receptor (beta chain) was recorded in a study of OX40 agonist ivuxolimab in advanced cancers. Study outcomes and limitations: Average numbers of expanded clones were greater in CD8+ T cells than in CD4+.

Data came from immunoSEQ multiplex PCR; TCRdb stores just in-frame clones and leaves some out. The table has about 75,000 clones, about 88% seen once. The length of the CDR3 is 15 residues. Trimming removed 6 bases from V and 8 bases from J; junction bases left unmatched: 10. Germline V CDR1 and CDR2: MNHEY, SVGAGI. Concerning this clone: Its antigen remains unidentified.

This sequence joins TRBV6-5 and TRBJ1-4; 9 positions match TRBD1. This clonotype was sampled from an adult with an advanced solid tumor such as melanoma, head and neck, liver or kidney cancer. The specimen was CD4+ or CD8+ T cells sorted from blood, collected in a trial of the OX40 agonist ivuxolimab. The CDR3 coding sequence is TGTGCCAGCAGCATCCGGGACAGGGTGTGGGAAAAACTGTTTTTT. Residues: CASSIRDRVWEKLFF.